These 20 T cell receptor beta chains share one sample of origin, sequenced in a study of type 1 and type 2 diabetes patients. The PCR template was genomic DNA. Amplification of the beta chain CDR3 used 30 forward and 13 reverse multiplex primers. TCRdb processed the multiplex PCR reads anew with MiXCR; each CDR3 protein has one entry. Of about 270,000 distinct CDR3 sequences listed, 47% are singletons. Specimen: peripheral blood mononuclear cells (PBMCs). The receptors come from a man aged 18 to 29 with type 2 diabetes.

This CDR3 is CSARDRNTGELFF. CDR3 nucleotides: TGCAGCGCCCGGGACAGAAACACCGGGGAGCTGTTTTTT. The chain links TRBV29-1 to TRBJ2-2; the match to TRBD1 covers 7 bases. With V trimmed by 7 bases and J by 2 bases, 4 bases remained unmatched. Germline-derived CDR1 and CDR2 are SQVTM and ANQGSEA. The CDR3 extends over 13 amino acids.

The chain joins TRBV9 to TRBJ1-2; D not certain. V dropped 4 bases and J dropped 7 bases, with 20 bases sitting between them. The CDR3 covers 15 residues. Germline assignment: CDR1 SGDLS and CDR2 YYNGEE. The CDR3 coding sequence is TGTGCCAGCAGCCCGCCAGAGGACTTTCCCAGTGGCTACACCTTC. Translated, it gives CASSPPEDFPSGYTF.

V gene TRBV19 combines with J gene TRBJ1-3; D uncertain. From germline, CDR1 is LNHDA and CDR2 SQIVND (reference sequence). The CDR3 is 15 amino acids. The V and J ends lost 9 bases and 0 bases respectively, with 15 bases between them. The CDR3 here is CASRAQPPSGNTIYF. CDR3 nucleotides: TGTGCCAGCAGAGCACAGCCTCCCTCTGGAAACACCATATATTTT.

This clonotype turned up a few times. V usage is TRBV27 and J usage is TRBJ2-7, with 7 bases fitting TRBD2. The CDR3 consists of 14 residues. The V and J ends lost 6 bases and 2 bases, in that order; junction bases with no gene match: 7. Germline CDR1 MNHEY, CDR2 SMNVEV (reference sequence). In nucleotides, the CDR3 is TGTGCCAGCAGAGCGCGGGAGAACACCTACGAGCAGTACTTC. Its translation: CASRARENTYEQYF.

This clonotype was recorded a few times. The J gene is TRBJ2-5, the V gene TRBV28; the D is unclear. Germline V lookup: CDR1 MDHEN, CDR2 SYDVKM. Deletions cut 4 bases from V and 2 bases from J, with 11 bases between. The CDR3 runs to 14 residues. This CDR3 reads CASSSPSPQETQYF. The CDR3 DNA reads as TGTGCCAGCAGTTCGCCAAGCCCACAAGAGACCCAGTACTTC.

V usage is TRBV19 and J usage is TRBJ2-1; D gene ambiguous. The ends were cut back, 9 bases at V and 16 bases at J, with 19 bases in the middle. Germline CDR1 and CDR2: LNHDA and SQIVND (reference sequence). CDR3 length: 11 residues. CDR3 bases: TGTGCCAGGGCTACCAAGGATCGCGTTTTCTTC. This gives the protein CARATKDRVFF.

This clonotype was picked up a small number of times. The chain has TRBV7-2 and TRBJ2-7, with 10 bases aligning to TRBD2. V gave up 5 bases and J gave up 1 base; unmatched junction bases: 11. Germline V gene data show CDR1 as SGHTA and CDR2 as FQGNSA. This CDR3 is 17 amino acids long. In nucleotides, the CDR3 is TGTGCCAGCAGCAAGAGCTCCGGGACTAGCGATTCCTACGAGCAGTACTTC. It is translated as CASSKSSGTSDSYEQYF.

The V gene is TRBV20-1, the J gene TRBJ1-2; D is uncertain. The V gene's germline CDR1 is DFQATT and CDR2 SNEGSKA (reference sequence). V gave up 1 base and J gave up 7 bases, with 16 bases separating them. The CDR3 extends over 14 amino acids. The CDR3 bases are TGCAGTGCTAGAGCCGGGGAGGGTTTAGGTGGCTACACCTTC. Translated, it gives CSARAGEGLGGYTF.

J is TRBJ1-2 and V is TRBV7-8, with 7 bases lining up with TRBD1. V lost 6 bases, J lost 0 bases, and 4 bases stayed unmatched. The CDR3 is 14 amino acids. CDR1 and CDR2 (germline): SGHVS, FQNEAQ. CDR3 sequence: CASSPGQTNYGYTF. Here the CDR3 DNA reads TGTGCCAGCAGTCCGGGACAGACTAACTATGGCTACACCTTC.

The rearrangement uses TRBV30 and TRBJ2-7, with no clear D. Germline CDR1 GTSNPN, CDR2 SVGIG (reference sequence). This CDR3 comprises 10 residues. CDR3 coding DNA: TGTGAAGTGGGCTCCTACGAGCAGTACTTC. This encodes CEVGSYEQYF.

In its sample, this clonotype was seen many times. The chain carries TRBV10-3 and TRBJ2-5; no clear D. The germline V gene encodes CDR1 ENHRY and CDR2 SYGVKD. CDR3 length equals 12 residues. V was clipped by 3 bases and J by 5 bases, with 7 bases between them. This chain's CDR3 is CAISEDVETQYF. CDR3 DNA sequence: TGTGCCATCAGTGAAGACGTGGAGACCCAGTACTTC.

The V gene is TRBV4-3, the J gene TRBJ1-2; D gene uncertain. V lost 4 bases to trimming and J lost 8 bases, with 20 bases between them. This CDR3 comprises 15 residues. Germline CDR1 reads LGHNA; CDR2 reads YSLEER. The CDR3 loop reads CASSPRELYSWGYTF. DNA for the CDR3: TGCGCCAGCAGCCCCCGGGAGCTTTATTCCTGGGGCTACACCTTC.

The chain couples TRBV30 to TRBJ2-2; 9 nucleotides match TRBD1. The CDR3 spans 14 residues. The ends lost 8 bases at V and 6 bases at J; junction bases unmatched: 10. CDR1 GTSNPN and CDR2 SVGIG come from the germline V gene (reference sequence). CDR3 loop: CAQSGTGFPGELFF. CDR3 coding DNA: TGTGCCCAATCCGGGACAGGGTTCCCCGGGGAGCTGTTTTTT. Full variable domain (outside the CDR3, taken from reference TRBV30 and TRBJ2-2): SQTIHQWPATLVQPVGSPLSLECTVEGTSNPNLYWYRQAAGRGLQLLFYSVGIGQISSEVPQNLSASRPQDRQFILSSKKLLLSDSGFYLCAQSGTGFPGELFFGEGSRLTVL.

This clonotype was observed once. The chain employs TRBV11-2 and TRBJ2-7; tentatively, D is TRBD2 (5 bases). Per the germline V gene, CDR1 is SGHAT and CDR2 is FQNNGV. The CDR3 runs to 16 residues. V was cut by 2 bases and J by 6 bases, with 20 bases left in between. This CDR3 is CASSLSAGTPQAEQYF. The CDR3 DNA reads as TGTGCCAGCAGCTTAAGTGCGGGCACTCCCCAGGCCGAGCAGTACTTC. The variable domain in full, with the rest retrieved from reference TRBV11-2 and TRBJ2-7, is EAGVAQSPRYKIIEKRQSVAFWCNPISGHATLYWYQQILGQGPKLLIQFQNNGVVDDSQLPKDRFSAERLKGVDSTLKIQPAKLEDSAVYLCASSLSAGTPQAEQYFGPGTRLTVT.

The chain links TRBV6-5 to TRBJ2-3, with D unresolved. This CDR3 has 11 residues. The V and J ends lost 8 bases and 3 bases respectively, with 6 bases between them. The germline CDR1 and CDR2 sequences are MNHEY and SVGAGI. Here the CDR3 reads CASQTTDTQYF. CDR3 DNA: TGTGCCAGCCAAACGACAGATACGCAGTATTTT.

A remark on this clonotype: An end of the junction differs from the germline gene, which may be a read error. The chain is built from TRBV7-2 and TRBJ1-4; 9 positions agree with TRBD1. Per the germline V gene, CDR1 is SGHTA and CDR2 is FQGNSA. This CDR3 contains 14 residues. CDR3 loop: CASNLGTGFEKLFF. The CDR3 DNA reads as TGTGCCAGCAACTTAGGGACAGGGTTTGAAAAACTGTTTTTT.

The rearrangement uses TRBV30 and TRBJ2-5, with D unclear. V shed 4 bases and J shed 5 bases, with 14 bases lying between them. Germline V gene data show CDR1 as GTSNPN and CDR2 as SVGIG (reference sequence). This CDR3 comprises 13 residues. Written as DNA, the CDR3 is TGTGCCTGGACAGGTGCTGTGGTGGAGACCCAGTACTTC. Protein sequence: CAWTGAVVETQYF.

The genes are TRBV4-1 and TRBJ1-4; D ambiguous. The CDR3 runs to 14 residues. In germline, CDR1 is MGHRA, CDR2 YSYEKL. Deletions cut 3 bases from V and 10 bases from J, with 15 bases between. CDR3 DNA sequence: TGCGCCAGCAGCCACCCTGTCGTAAGGCGAAAACTGTTTTTT. It translates to CASSHPVVRRKLFF.

On this clonotype: Its ends do not fully match the called genes, so a read error is possible. This chain links TRBV5-1 with TRBJ2-3; 7 positions agree with TRBD2. Per the germline V gene, CDR1 is SGHRS and CDR2 is YFSETQ. The CDR3 covers 16 residues. The CDR3 loop is CASSQDRSGVTDTQYF. Here the CDR3 DNA reads TGTGCCAGCAGCCAAGATCGGAGCGGGGTCACAGATACGCAGTATTTT.

This clonotype appeared once. This sequence joins TRBV12-3 or TRBV12-4 and TRBJ2-3; D might be TRBD1 (6 bases). The CDR3 is 15 amino acids. V lost 8 bases and J 5 bases, leaving 20 bases between the germline ends. Here the CDR3 DNA reads TGTGCCAGCTTCCGGGACCACCGACAGGAAGATACGCAGTATTTT. This encodes CASFRDHRQEDTQYF.